The next 21 T cell receptor beta chains were all read from a single sample in a study of human T cells and chemical hapten exposure. Regarding time point: pre-sensitization, week 0. Specified treatment: therapeutic diphenylcyclopropenone sensitization with weekly scalp DPC. Each CDR3 protein gets one entry after TCRdb re-called the RACE reads with MiXCR. This table has 120,000 or so distinct CDR3 sequences, about 14% appearing once. The sequences come from whole blood, collected in connection with sensitization to the hapten diphenylcyclopropenone (DPC). The receptors stem from a woman younger than 35 with alopecia areata. Some clones in this sample may be carry-over from other donors' samples.

V gene TRBV7-2 combines with J gene TRBJ2-7, with 8 bases fitting TRBD1. Unmatched junction bases numbered 7, after V lost 5 bases and J lost 4 bases. Germline V CDR1 and CDR2: SGHTA, FQGNSA. This CDR3 is built from 14 residues. In DNA form, the CDR3 reads TGTGCCAGCAGCCGGGACAGGTCCCAGTACGAGCAGTACTTC. It translates to CASSRDRSQYEQYF.

Ten or more counts support this clonotype. V gene TRBV3-1 combines with J gene TRBJ1-2, with 11 bases identical to TRBD1. Per the germline V gene, CDR1 is LGHDT and CDR2 is YNNKEL (reference sequence). This CDR3 region has 15 residues. The J segment lost 8 bases and the V segment lost 3 bases, leaving 8 bases of the junction unmatched. The CDR3, as DNA: TGTGCCAGCAGCCATCCAGGACAGGGGGCGTGGGGCTACACCTTC. Translating it yields CASSHPGQGAWGYTF.

With regard to this clonotype: A junction boundary mismatches the germline segment, possibly from a read error. In DNA form, the CDR3 reads TGTGCCAGCAGCCCCCGCCGAGCGGGGGGGCCTTGGTCCTTC. It translates to CASSPRRAGGPWSF. The J gene is TRBJ2-1, the V gene TRBV7-3; 10 nucleotides agree with TRBD2. The CDR3 has 14 amino acids. Germline loops: CDR1 SGHTA, CDR2 FQGTGA.

This clonotype showed up just a few times. The rearrangement links TRBV7-9 to TRBJ2-2; a possible D gene is TRBD1 (5 bases). Trimming stripped 3 bases from V and 0 bases from J, with 8 bases between. CDR3 length equals 15 residues. Germline V gene data show CDR1 as SEHNR and CDR2 as FQNEAQ (reference sequence). CDR3 DNA: TGTGCCAGCAGCTTCGGACACACGAACACCGGGGAGCTGTTTTTT. Encoded protein: CASSFGHTNTGELFF.

This clonotype was counted many times. J is TRBJ1-2 and V is TRBV29-1; 8 nucleotides align to TRBD1. The CDR3 length is 14 residues. The junction had 11 bases not matched to a gene; V was cut back by 3 bases and J by 8 bases. Germline CDR1 is SQVTM and CDR2 is ANQGSEA. CDR3 loop: CSVDPYGQGKGYTF. CDR3 DNA: TGCAGCGTTGACCCCTACGGACAGGGAAAAGGCTACACCTTC.

This clonotype was detected a few times. The chain combines TRBV28 with TRBJ2-1, with 11 bases that match TRBD1. The CDR3 consists of 16 residues. V lost 6 bases to trimming and J lost 4 bases; unmatched junction nucleotides: 8. Germline lookup yields CDR1 MDHEN and CDR2 SYDVKM. The CDR3 DNA follows: TGTGCCAGCAGCAGTACCGGGACAGGGGGATACAATGAGCAGTTCTTC. Translation: CASSSTGTGGYNEQFF.

This clonotype occurred a few times. The chain combines TRBV5-6 with TRBJ2-7, with no clear D. The length of the CDR3 is 14 residues. Trimming shortened V by 5 bases and J by 5 bases, and 17 bases separated the two germline ends. Germline CDR1 and CDR2: SGHDT and YYEEEE. This CDR3 is CASRTRGRTHEQYF. CDR3 DNA: TGTGCCAGCAGAACTCGAGGCAGGACCCACGAGCAGTACTTC.

This clonotype was seen a few times. V is TRBV6-2 or TRBV6-3 and J is TRBJ1-1, with D possibly TRBD1 on 6 matching bases. This CDR3 has 15 residues. Germline loops: CDR1 MNHEY, CDR2 SVGEGT. Between the trimmed V and J ends, which lost 0 bases and 1 base, there was a span of 9 bases. The CDR3: CASSYSRQANTEAFF. Here the CDR3 DNA reads TGTGCCAGCAGTTACTCGAGACAGGCGAACACTGAAGCTTTCTTT.

This clonotype occurred a few times. The genes are TRBV6-5 and TRBJ2-1; D assignment may be TRBD1 or TRBD2 (6 bases each). The ends were cut back, 6 bases at V and 9 bases at J, with 12 bases in the middle. Germline lookup yields CDR1 MNHEY and CDR2 SVGAGI. This CDR3 has 12 amino acids. The CDR3: CASSQEGGEQFF. CDR3 bases: TGTGCCAGCAGCCAAGAGGGGGGTGAGCAGTTCTTC.

This clonotype was counted many times. V usage is TRBV5-1 and J usage is TRBJ2-2; TRBD1 aligns across 8 bases. The CDR3 extends over 14 amino acids. Germline V CDR1 and CDR2: SGHRS, YFSETQ. Germline trimming cut 4 bases from V and 5 bases from J; bases unmatched to any gene: 4. The CDR3 loop reads CASSRTGRTGELFF. The CDR3 nucleotides read TGCGCCAGCAGCAGGACAGGGAGGACCGGGGAGCTGTTTTTT. Filled out from reference TRBV5-1 and TRBJ2-2, the complete variable domain reads KAGVTQTPRYLIKTRGQQVTLSCSPISGHRSVSWYQQTPGQGLQFLFEYFSETQRNKGNFPGRFSGRQFSNSRSEMNVSTLELGDSALYLCASSRTGRTGELFFGEGSRLTVL.

In this sample, this clonotype turned up many times. The chain combines TRBV18 with TRBJ1-2; unclear D gene. The CDR3 totals 12 residues. Trimming left V 0 bases short and J 4 bases short, with 3 bases between. Germline CDR1 is KGHSH and CDR2 is LQKENI. In nucleotides, the CDR3 is TGTGCCAGCTCACCACCCGGCTATGGCTACACCTTC. The encoded protein is CASSPPGYGYTF.

This clonotype was recorded a few times. CDR3 in DNA: TGTGCCAGCAGCCCGAGGGGAAACTATGGCTACACCTTC. Amino acid sequence: CASSPRGNYGYTF. The chain is built from TRBV12-3 or TRBV12-4 and TRBJ1-2, with D possibly matching TRBD1 (5 bases). V gave up 6 bases and J gave up 2 bases, with 10 bases separating them. This CDR3 has 13 residues.

Ten or more counts support this clonotype. The chain has TRBV10-2 and TRBJ1-1; 10 nucleotides agree with TRBD1. The germline gives CDR1 WSHSY, CDR2 SAAADI. The ends lost 6 bases at V and 4 bases at J; junction bases unmatched: 5. The CDR3 loop spans 14 amino acids. CDR3: CASSRDRGSTEAFF. DNA for the CDR3: TGCGCCAGCAGCCGGGACAGGGGTTCCACTGAAGCTTTCTTT.

The chain recombines TRBV6-5 with TRBJ2-3; 14 bases fit TRBD2. The V gene end was trimmed by 5 bases and the J gene end by 4 bases; junction bases not matched to a gene: 5. Germline CDR1 MNHEY, CDR2 SVGAGI. The CDR3 sequence is 16 residues long. DNA of the CDR3: TGTGCCAGCAGTGCAGGGACTAGCGGGGGTCCAGATACGCAGTATTTT. Translated: CASSAGTSGGPDTQYF.

The rearrangement links TRBV6-5 to TRBJ1-2; maybe TRBD1 (5 bases). V lost 5 bases and J 2 bases, leaving 9 bases between the germline ends. CDR1 is MNHEY and CDR2 is SVGAGI in the germline V gene. CDR3 size: 13 residues. The CDR3 sequence: CASSPGPNYGYTF. CDR3 sequence (DNA): TGTGCCAGCAGTCCGGGACCCAACTATGGCTACACCTTC.

V usage is TRBV20-1 and J usage is TRBJ2-1, with 7 bases lining up with TRBD1. Germline lookup yields CDR1 DFQATT and CDR2 SNEGSKA (reference sequence). With V trimmed by 2 bases and J by 3 bases, 7 bases remained unmatched. The CDR3 consists of 15 residues. The CDR3: CSARTDRDGYNEQFF. As DNA, the CDR3 is TGCAGTGCTAGAACCGACAGGGACGGCTACAATGAGCAGTTCTTC.

This clonotype was recorded at least ten times. The V gene is TRBV9, the J gene TRBJ1-2; 7 bases agree with TRBD1. V gave up 3 bases and J gave up 4 bases; unmatched junction bases: 3. The CDR3 is made up of 13 amino acids. Germline loops: CDR1 SGDLS, CDR2 YYNGEE. CDR3 sequence reads: CASSAGTAYGYTF. In DNA, the CDR3 is TGTGCCAGCAGCGCCGGGACAGCCTATGGCTACACCTTC.

This clonotype was seen many times. J is TRBJ2-7 and V is TRBV5-8; 7 bases agree with TRBD2. V shed 1 base, J shed 9 bases, and the junction held 4 bases outside the gene matches. Germline CDR1 SGHTS, CDR2 YDEGEE. The CDR3 loop spans 12 amino acids. DNA of the CDR3: TGTGCCAGCAGCTTGCGTTGGGGGGGGCAGTACTTC. This translates into CASSLRWGGQYF.

Of note for this clonotype: A single base separates this from a much larger clone, so it may be a read error. The chain is built from TRBV6-2 or TRBV6-3 and TRBJ1-1; maybe TRBD1 (6 bases). The CDR3 totals 13 residues. Germline V CDR1 and CDR2: MNHEY, SVGEGT. CDR3 loop: CASRTGTIKVASF. CDR3 DNA sequence: TGTGCCAGCAGGACCGGGACAATTAAGGTAGCTTCCTTT.

This clonotype has a handful of counts. The chain uses TRBV7-9 and TRBJ1-5; 8 positions agree with TRBD1. The CDR3 has 14 amino acids. In germline, CDR1 is SEHNR, CDR2 FQNEAQ (reference sequence). After removal of 5 bases from V and 5 bases from J, the junction contained 5 bases not matched to a gene. Written as DNA, the CDR3 is TGTGCCAGCAGCCGTGGACAGGGTTATCAGCCCCAGCATTTT. This codes for CASSRGQGYQPQHF.

Only a few counts were recorded for this clonotype. The chain couples TRBV18 to TRBJ2-5, with D hard to call. Per the germline V gene, CDR1 is KGHSH and CDR2 is LQKENI. Deletions cut 4 bases from V and 5 bases from J, with 11 bases between. This CDR3 has 13 amino acids. The CDR3 reads CASSLNSLETQYF. In DNA form, the CDR3 reads TGTGCCAGCTCACTCAATAGCCTGGAGACCCAGTACTTC.